This TCR beta chain was sequenced during a study of OX40 agonist ivuxolimab in advanced cancers. The CDR3 length is 16 residues. Germline CDR1 SGHTA, CDR2 FQGNSA. With V trimmed by 1 base and J by 1 base, 3 bases remained unmatched. This clone has only one observation. Profiled with immunoSEQ multiplex PCR; TCRdb holds only in-frame clones, not every one. The sample has around 13,000 clones; nearly 85% are singletons. This TCR was sampled from an adult with an advanced solid tumor such as melanoma, head and neck, liver or kidney cancer. The chain uses TRBV7-2 and TRBJ2-4; 8 bases are a match to TRBD1. Source: CD4+ or CD8+ T cells sorted from blood, taken in a trial of the OX40 agonist ivuxolimab. CDR3 DNA: TGTGCCAGCAGCTTAGGCCAGGGGGCGGCCAAAAACATTCAGTACTTC. It encodes CASSLGQGAAKNIQYF.